This T cell receptor (beta chain) comes out of a study of Tregs in tolerant kidney transplant recipients. Study-wide points: Some patients' samples used different primers over time, so nucleotide sequences weren't comparable.

CD4+CD25+CD127- Tregs, CD4+CD25- non-Tregs, CD4 and CD8 cells were sorted. Trimming pared 0 bases from V and 5 bases from J, leaving 12 bases between. Germline V gene lookup returns CDR1 SGHRS and CDR2 YFSETQ. The CDR3 has 15 amino acids. Assay: immunoSEQ multiplex PCR; the TCRdb copy retains only in-frame clones and omits some. The specimen's table records approximately 52,000 clones. In the case of this clone: Its specificity is not known. The read halts 3 residues ahead of the CDR3 end, with the missing end drawn from the germline J gene.

This chain uses TRBV5-1 with TRBJ1-5; D is possibly TRBD1 (5 bases). The input for sequencing was CD4+ T cells from blood, taken before the transplant. The sequence came from a human donor who received a combined kidney and bone marrow transplant. The sequenced CDR3 bases are TGCGCCAGCAGCTTGGTTCCGGGGGATTATCAGCCC. This translates into CASSLVPGDYQP. The full CDR3 protein is CASSLVPGDYQPQHF.